This T cell receptor beta chain was found in a study of post-analysis software for immune sequencing data. Unique molecular identifiers featured in each of the TCR beta cDNA libraries. TCRdb ran MiXCR on the PCR reads and lists one entry per CDR3 protein. The sample has some 260,000 distinct CDR3 sequences, less than 40% seen once. The study's findings and limits: Comparison of patients with controls showed five or six TRBV segments more frequent in patients, TRBV5-6, TRBV5-1 and TRBV20-1 among them.

This clonotype was seen a handful of times. Its antigen is as yet unknown. Trimming took 9 bases from V and 7 from J; bases not matched to a gene: 8. The CDR3 contains 13 residues. CDR1 and CDR2 from the germline V gene are SGHRS and YFSETQ. The TCR comes from a girl aged 5-17 years with multiple sclerosis. The V and J genes are TRBV5-1 and TRBJ2-1; 9 bases are a match to TRBD2. The sample taken for sequencing was blood. The CDR3 DNA follows: TGCGCCACCCGGGTGAGCGGGGGGAATGAGCAGTTCTTC. Protein: CATRVSGGNEQFF.